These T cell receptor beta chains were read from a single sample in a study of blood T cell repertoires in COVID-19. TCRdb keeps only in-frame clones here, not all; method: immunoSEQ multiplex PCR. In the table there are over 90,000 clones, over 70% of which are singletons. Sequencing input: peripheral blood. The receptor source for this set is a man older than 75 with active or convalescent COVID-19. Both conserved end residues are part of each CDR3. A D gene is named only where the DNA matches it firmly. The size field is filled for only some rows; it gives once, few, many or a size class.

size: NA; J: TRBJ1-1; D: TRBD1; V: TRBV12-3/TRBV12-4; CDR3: CASSRDRNTEAFF; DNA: TGTGCCAGCAGTCGGGACAGGAACACTGAAGCTTTCTTT
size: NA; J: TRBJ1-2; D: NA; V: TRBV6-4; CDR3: CASSDPAGGSGGYTF; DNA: TGTGCCAGCAGTGACCCCGCCGGCGGGAGTGGTGGCTACACCTTC
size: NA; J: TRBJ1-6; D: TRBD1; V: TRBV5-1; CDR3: CASSQRQGDNSPLHF; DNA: TGCGCCAGCAGCCAGCGACAGGGGGATAATTCACCCCTCCACTTT
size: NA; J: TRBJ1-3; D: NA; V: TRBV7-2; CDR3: CASSTGRISGNTIYF; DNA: TGTGCCAGCAGCACAGGACGTATCTCTGGAAACACCATATATTTT
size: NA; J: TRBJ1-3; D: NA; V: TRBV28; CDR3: CASSSPWDARTDLSGNTIYF; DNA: TGTGCCAGCAGTTCCCCCTGGGATGCCCGGACAGACCTCTCTGGAAACACCATATATTTT
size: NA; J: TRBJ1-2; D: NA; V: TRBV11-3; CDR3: CASSPGPGRGYTF; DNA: TGTGCCAGCAGCCCCGGCCCGGGGAGAGGCTACACCTTC
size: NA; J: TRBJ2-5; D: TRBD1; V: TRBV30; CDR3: CAWSVQGGQETQYF; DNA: TGTGCCTGGAGTGTACAGGGGGGCCAAGAGACCCAGTACTTC
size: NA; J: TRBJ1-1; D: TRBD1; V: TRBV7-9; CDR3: CASSLGTFGTGDMSGAFF; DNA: TGTGCCAGCAGCTTAGGCACCTTTGGGACAGGGGATATGAGTGGAGCTTTCTTT
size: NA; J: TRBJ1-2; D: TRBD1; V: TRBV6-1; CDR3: CASSQALRGQGYGYTF; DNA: TGTGCCAGCAGTCAAGCCCTCAGGGGGCAGGGGTATGGCTACACCTTC
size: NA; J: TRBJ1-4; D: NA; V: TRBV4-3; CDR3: CASSQDAFRSANEKLFF; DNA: TGCGCCAGCAGCCAAGATGCCTTCAGGTCAGCTAATGAAAAACTGTTTTTT
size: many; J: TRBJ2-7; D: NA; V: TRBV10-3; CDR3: CAISQGLYEQYF; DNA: TGTGCCATCAGTCAGGGGCTCTACGAGCAGTACTTC
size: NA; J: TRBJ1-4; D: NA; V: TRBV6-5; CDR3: CASRPLTTNEKLFF; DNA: TGTGCCAGCCGGCCACTAACAACTAATGAAAAACTGTTTTTT
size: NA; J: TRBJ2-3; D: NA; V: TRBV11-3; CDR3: CASSLGTATDTQYF; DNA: TGTGCCAGCAGCTTAGGAACAGCCACAGATACGCAGTATTTT
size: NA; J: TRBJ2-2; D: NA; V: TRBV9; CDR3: CASSVVQGEGGELFF; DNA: TGTGCCAGCAGCGTAGTACAGGGTGAAGGCGGGGAGCTGTTTTTT
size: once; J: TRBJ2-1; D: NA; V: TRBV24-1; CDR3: CATSDRSSYNEQFF; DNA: TGTGCCACCAGTGACCGGAGCTCCTACAATGAGCAGTTCTTC
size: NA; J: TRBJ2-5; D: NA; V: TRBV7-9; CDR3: CASRSQSETQYF; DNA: TGTGCCAGCAGGTCCCAGTCGGAGACCCAGTACTTC
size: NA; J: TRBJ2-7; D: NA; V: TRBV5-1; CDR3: CASSLDERYEQYF; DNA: TGCGCCAGCAGCTTGGATGAGCGCTACGAGCAGTACTTC
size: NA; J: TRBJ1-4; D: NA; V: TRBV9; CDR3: CASSPPGGGGEKLFF; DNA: TGTGCCAGCAGCCCTCCAGGTGGAGGAGGGGAAAAACTGTTTTTT
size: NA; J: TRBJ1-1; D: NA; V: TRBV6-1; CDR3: CASSRHYGNTEAFF; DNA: TGTGCCAGCTCGAGGCATTACGGGAACACTGAAGCTTTCTTT
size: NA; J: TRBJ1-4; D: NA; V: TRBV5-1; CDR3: CASSPGNRGEKLFF; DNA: TGCGCCAGCAGCCCCGGGAACCGGGGTGAAAAACTGTTTTTT
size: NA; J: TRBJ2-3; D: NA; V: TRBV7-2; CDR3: CASSPRGGGVSTDTQYF; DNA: TGTGCCAGCAGCCCAAGGGGAGGCGGGGTGAGCACAGATACGCAGTATTTT
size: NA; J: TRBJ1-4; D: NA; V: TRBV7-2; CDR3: CASSPRGTANEKLFF; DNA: TGTGCCAGCAGCCCAAGGGGGACGGCTAATGAAAAACTGTTTTTT
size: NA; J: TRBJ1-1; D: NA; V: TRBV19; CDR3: CASGGWGKGTEAFF; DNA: TGTGCCAGTGGGGGGTGGGGAAAAGGCACTGAAGCTTTCTTT